Shown below are 22 T cell receptor beta chains from a single sample sequenced in a study of T-cell memory formation after mild COVID-19. Using its own MiXCR run on the 5' RACE reads, TCRdb lists one record per CDR3 protein. This sample carries roughly 560,000 distinct CDR3 sequences, approximately 20% of them seen once, and the ten largest clones take around 13%. Input material: PBMCs or a T cell subset sorted from them (not recorded which). These receptors were obtained from an adult woman who had mild COVID-19 (a few samples of this study predate the infection). Cell type and time point are not known.

This clonotype was seen a handful of times. The rearrangement joins TRBV20-1 to TRBJ1-1; no clear D gene. The germline CDR1 and CDR2 sequences are DFQATT and SNEGSKA (reference sequence). The length of the CDR3 is 14 residues. V lost 6 bases to trimming and J lost 5 bases, with 19 bases between them. CDR3 in DNA: TGCAGTGCCCGCCCGGCCGAGGGAGGTACTGAAGCTTTCTTT. Its translation is CSARPAEGGTEAFF.

This clonotype occurred a few times. This chain links TRBV7-2 with TRBJ1-1; D might be TRBD1 (5 bases). Looked up from germline, CDR1 is SGHTA and CDR2 is FQGNSA. Deletions cut 8 bases from V and 9 bases from J, with 13 bases between. The CDR3 contains 11 residues. The CDR3 region has the DNA TGTGCCAGCGTAACAGGCCTGAAAGCTTTCTTT. Translation gives CASVTGLKAFF.

This clonotype was seen a handful of times. V usage is TRBV7-9 and J usage is TRBJ2-5, with a possible D match to TRBD2 (6 bases). The V gene's germline CDR1 is SEHNR and CDR2 FQNEAQ (reference sequence). Trimming cost V 5 bases and J 7 bases, with 23 bases left between them. This CDR3 comprises 16 residues. The CDR3 nucleotides read TGTGCCAGCAGCCCCGACTTCGCGGGGCCCCCTTGGACCCAGTACTTC. Its protein product is CASSPDFAGPPWTQYF.

This clonotype has only a few counts. The chain joins TRBV12-3 or TRBV12-4 to TRBJ2-7, with D perhaps matching TRBD2 (5 bases). The ends were cut back, 2 bases at V and 2 bases at J, with 7 bases in the middle. The CDR3 covers 13 residues. In DNA form, the CDR3 reads TGTGCCAGCAGTTTACAGAGGGCCTACGAGCAGTACTTC. Amino acid sequence: CASSLQRAYEQYF.

This clonotype has a single count. This chain links TRBV12-3 or TRBV12-4 with TRBJ2-1; 8 bases are a match to TRBD2. Trimming at V came to 10 bases and at J to 8 bases, leaving 13 bases not matched to a gene. This CDR3 is built from 14 residues. The CDR3 DNA reads as TGTGCCACCCTCGGGGGGGGGCGGTGGGATGAGCAGTTCTTC. This translates into CATLGGGRWDEQFF.

J is TRBJ2-5 and V is TRBV7-9; 15 bases are shared with TRBD2. The CDR3 totals 18 residues. The V and J ends lost 5 bases and 5 bases, in that order; junction bases with no gene match: 12. Germline loops: CDR1 SEHNR, CDR2 FQNEAQ (reference sequence). Written as DNA, the CDR3 is TGTGCCAGCAGCCTAAGGGGACTAGCGGGAGGTCTGGGGGAGACCCAGTACTTC. This sequence encodes CASSLRGLAGGLGETQYF.

This chain joins TRBV7-6 and TRBJ2-2; D gene unclear. The CDR3 has 14 amino acids. Germline V gene lookup returns CDR1 SGHVS and CDR2 FNYEAQ. With 1 base removed from V and 3 bases from J, the gap between germline ends came to 6 bases. This CDR3 is CASSLGSHTGELFF. The CDR3 DNA reads as TGTGCCAGCAGCTTAGGGTCACACACCGGGGAGCTGTTTTTT.

This clonotype has only a few counts. The gene calls are TRBV5-1 and TRBJ2-3; D is undetermined. The germline V gene has CDR1 SGHRS and CDR2 YFSETQ. V lost 4 bases and J lost 0, with 12 bases in between. This CDR3 has 15 residues. The CDR3 nucleotides are TGCGCCAGCAGCCCATTATCCCCGAGCACAGATACGCAGTATTTT. Translation: CASSPLSPSTDTQYF.

This chain uses TRBV9 with TRBJ1-2; 8 bases fit TRBD1. J gave up 4 bases and V 0 bases, and 5 bases lay outside the gene matches. This CDR3 spans 15 amino acids. CDR1 is SGDLS and CDR2 is YYNGEE in the germline V gene. Written as DNA, the CDR3 is TGTGCCAGCAGCGTAGGATGGACAGGGAGCTATGGCTACACCTTC. Translation: CASSVGWTGSYGYTF.

Only a few counts were recorded for this clonotype. The chain is built from TRBV24-1 and TRBJ2-1; TRBD2 might be the D (6 bases). Trimming removed 2 bases at V and 13 bases at J, with 14 bases between. The CDR3 runs to 13 residues. Germline V gene lookup returns CDR1 KGHDR and CDR2 SFDVKD. The CDR3 region is CATSDYWRDRQFF. Written as DNA, the CDR3 is TGTGCCACCAGTGATTATTGGCGGGATCGCCAGTTCTTC.

This clonotype turned up a few times. V gene TRBV6-5 combines with J gene TRBJ2-3; 9 bases align to TRBD2. The trim removed 6 bases at V and 2 bases at J, leaving 6 bases unmatched. The CDR3 covers 15 residues. Germline V gene lookup returns CDR1 MNHEY and CDR2 SVGAGI. This chain's CDR3 is CASSLQRGVTDTQYF. CDR3 DNA: TGTGCCAGCAGCCTACAGCGGGGGGTCACAGATACGCAGTATTTT.

V usage is TRBV5-1 and J usage is TRBJ1-2; D gene unclear. V lost 0 bases to trimming and J lost 1 base, with 7 bases between them. Germline V CDR1 and CDR2: SGHRS, YFSETQ. This CDR3 is 14 amino acids long. CDR3 coding DNA: TGCGCCAGCAGCTTGGGGACCATTAACTATGGCTACACCTTC. Its translation: CASSLGTINYGYTF.

This clonotype was seen a handful of times. The chain is built from TRBV9 and TRBJ1-5, with a possible D match to TRBD1 (6 bases). Germline CDR1 and CDR2: SGDLS and YYNGEE. V lost 0 bases and J lost 0, with 22 bases in between. The CDR3 sequence is 20 residues long. In nucleotides, the CDR3 is TGTGCCAGCAGCGTAGTAGGGGATGGGGGCGCGGAGTATAGCAATCAGCCCCAGCATTTT. Translated: CASSVVGDGGAEYSNQPQHF.

This clonotype was seen ten or more times. This chain connects TRBV7-6 to TRBJ1-6; a possible D gene is TRBD1 (5 bases). This CDR3 has 15 amino acids. Trimming shortened V by 5 bases and J by 10 bases, and 18 bases separated the two germline ends. Per the germline V gene, CDR1 is SGHVS and CDR2 is FNYEAQ. The CDR3 sequence is CASSAVEGSGSPLHF. As DNA, the CDR3 is TGTGCCAGCAGCGCTGTGGAGGGGTCGGGGTCACCCCTCCACTTT.

This chain links TRBV12-3 or TRBV12-4 with TRBJ2-5, with no clear D. Trimming pared 10 bases from V and 4 bases from J, leaving 16 bases between. This CDR3 is 13 amino acids long. CDR3 sequence (DNA): TGTGCCATCCGAGCAGGATCGGCAGAGACCCAGTACTTC. Translating gives CAIRAGSAETQYF.

This clonotype was found a few times. The V call is TRBV7-3, the J call TRBJ1-1; D not resolved. Germline CDR1 and CDR2: SGHTA and FQGTGA. The CDR3 is 14 amino acids. Deletions cut 2 bases from V and 1 base from J, with 8 bases between. CDR3 DNA sequence: TGTGCCAGCAGCTTATCATCCGGGAACACTGAAGCTTTCTTT. It encodes CASSLSSGNTEAFF.

This clonotype appeared many times. The CDR3, as DNA: TGTGCCAGCACCTGGATCGGCAGGGTGGGAACCGGGGAGCTGTTTTTT. This translates into CASTWIGRVGTGELFF. This chain links TRBV7-2 with TRBJ2-2; D is perhaps TRBD1 (5 bases). V was cut by 7 bases and J by 5 bases, with 20 bases left in between. Germline V gives CDR1 SGHTA, CDR2 FQGNSA. CDR3 length: 16 amino acids.

This clonotype was recorded many times. The chain is built from TRBV30 and TRBJ2-7; 11 nucleotides agree with TRBD1. Germline V gene lookup returns CDR1 GTSNPN and CDR2 SVGIG (reference sequence). The CDR3 is made up of 14 amino acids. V gave up 2 bases and J gave up 4 bases; unmatched junction bases: 4. CDR3 amino acids: CAWSTRDRGYEQYF. Written as DNA, the CDR3 is TGTGCCTGGAGTACGCGGGACAGGGGGTACGAGCAGTACTTC.

This clonotype was seen only a few times. V gene TRBV5-1 combines with J gene TRBJ1-2, with D maybe TRBD1 (5 bases). Germline V gene sequence: CDR1 SGHRS, CDR2 YFSETQ. The V gene lost 2 bases and the J gene lost 5 bases, with 10 bases spanning the gap. The CDR3 has 13 residues. The CDR3 spells CASSFGAQYGYTF. In nucleotides, the CDR3 is TGCGCCAGCAGCTTTGGGGCCCAATATGGCTACACCTTC.

The chain carries TRBV6-2 or TRBV6-3 and TRBJ2-7; D unclear. Germline V gene sequence: CDR1 MNHEY, CDR2 SVGEGT. CDR3 length: 11 amino acids. Trimming stripped 5 bases from V and 5 bases from J, with 7 bases between. The CDR3 protein is CASSPWDEQYF. CDR3 sequence (DNA): TGTGCCAGCAGTCCCTGGGACGAGCAGTACTTC.

This clonotype appeared a few times. This rearrangement joins TRBV7-9 to TRBJ2-7; tentatively, D is TRBD1 (6 bases). Trimming removed 4 bases at V and 6 bases at J, with 13 bases between. The CDR3 has 13 residues. Germline V lookup: CDR1 SEHNR, CDR2 FQNEAQ (reference sequence). CDR3 nucleotides: TGTGCCAGCAGCTCGTACAGGGATATCGAGCAGTACTTC. This gives the protein CASSSYRDIEQYF.

This chain connects TRBV30 to TRBJ2-1, with 7 nucleotides matching TRBD2. Per the germline V gene, CDR1 is GTSNPN and CDR2 is SVGIG (reference sequence). V shed 5 bases and J 0 bases; nucleotides not matched to a gene: 7. This CDR3 is 15 amino acids long. The CDR3 spells CAWDGGRSSYNEQFF. CDR3 nucleotide sequence: TGTGCCTGGGATGGCGGGAGAAGCTCCTACAATGAGCAGTTCTTC.